The 12 T cell receptor beta chains below were found in one sample sequenced in a study of beta chain features in type 1 diabetes listed by TCRdb under 2018. Results the study describes overall, beyond this receptor: Type 1 diabetes patients showed a moderate but significant shortening of TCRB CDR3 length in all four CD4+ subsets.

The library was obtained by the immunoSEQ multiplex PCR assay. All of the isolated RNA was reverse transcribed with the High Capacity cDNA Reverse Transcription Kit, so expressed TCRB transcripts were sequenced. Held by TCRdb, this immuneACCESS table contains in-frame sequences only and omits some clones. Under half of the omission traces to an unresolved V gene where checked; the cause of the rest is unknown. The sample table shows more than 100,000 clones, and around 9% are seen once. Of the sample, approximately 0.7% is held by the ten largest clones. Antigens for these TCRs are unknown. Material for sequencing was central memory CD4+ T cells from blood. Receptors were obtained from a young man with type 1 diabetes.

The gene calls are TRBV4-3 and TRBJ2-1; D is possibly TRBD1 (5 bases). In germline, CDR1 is LGHNA, CDR2 YSLEER. V lost 0 bases to trimming and J lost 13 bases, with 13 bases between them. This CDR3 comprises 13 residues. The CDR3 DNA follows: TGCGCCAGCAGCCAAGATTCCAGGGCGCCTCAGTTCTTC. It yields the protein CASSQDSRAPQFF.

A note on this clone: A much larger clone sits a single nucleotide away, making a read error possible. Other DNA variants within this sample encode the same CDR3. CDR3: CASSSGQGYGYTF. The CDR3, as DNA: TGTGCCAGCAGCTCGGGACAGGGCTATGGCTACACCTTC. This chain uses TRBV5-6 with TRBJ1-2, with TRBD1 identical over 9 bases. The CDR3 runs 13 residues. CDR1 and CDR2 from the germline V gene are SGHDT and YYEEEE. The trim removed 3 bases at V and 4 bases at J, leaving 1 base unmatched.

This chain links TRBV5-1 with TRBJ2-5; D might be TRBD2 (7 bases). V lost 7 bases and J lost 3, with 10 bases in between. Germline lookup yields CDR1 SGHRS and CDR2 YFSETQ. CDR3 length equals 12 residues. The CDR3 coding sequence is TGCGCCAGCGGAGGGGGGGAAGAGACCCAGTACTTC. This sequence encodes CASGGGEETQYF.

The genes are TRBV15 and TRBJ2-7; 9 bases are a match to TRBD2. The V gene end was trimmed by 0 bases and the J gene end by 5 bases; junction bases not matched to a gene: 8. The germline V gene encodes CDR1 LNHNV and CDR2 YYDKDF (reference sequence). This CDR3 has 16 residues. Written as DNA, the CDR3 is TGTGCCACCAGCAGAGATCTGAGCGGGGGGTTCAACGAGCAGTACTTC. Protein: CATSRDLSGGFNEQYF.

This clone occurred a few times. The rearrangement joins TRBV5-8 to TRBJ2-5; 10 positions match TRBD2. The CDR3 covers 15 residues. J gave up 4 bases and V 4 bases, and 7 bases lay outside the gene matches. Germline CDR1 reads SGHTS; CDR2 reads YDEGEE. CDR3 sequence reads: CASSKGLANLETQYF. CDR3 coding DNA: TGTGCCAGCAGCAAGGGACTAGCGAACCTAGAGACCCAGTACTTC.

The sample holds a few counts of this clone. The V gene is TRBV29-1, the J gene TRBJ1-1, with D tentatively TRBD1 (5 bases). The V gene lost 7 bases and the J gene lost 4 bases, with 16 bases spanning the gap. This CDR3 is 13 amino acids long. Germline V gene lookup returns CDR1 SQVTM and CDR2 ANQGSEA. The CDR3 DNA reads as TGCAGCGGTCAACAGGCCCCGACCACTGAAGCTTTCTTT. It is translated as CSGQQAPTTEAFF.

V gene TRBV16 combines with J gene TRBJ2-4; the D is unclear. The CDR3 contains 14 residues. Trimming removed 4 bases from V and 1 base from J, with 8 bases in between. CDR1 is KGHSY, CDR2 FQNENV, per germline. CDR3: CASSPQVAKNIQYF. In DNA, the CDR3 is TGTGCCAGCAGCCCTCAGGTGGCCAAAAACATTCAGTACTTC. Based on the CDR3 plus reference TRBV16 and TRBJ2-4, the full variable domain is GEEVAQTPKHLVRGEGQKAKLYCAPIKGHSYVFWYQQVLKNEFKFLISFQNENVFDETGMPKERFSAKCLPNSPCSLEIQATKLEDSAVYFCASSPQVAKNIQYFGAGTRLSVL.

J is TRBJ2-7 and V is TRBV9; D is ambiguous. CDR3 length: 14 residues. Germline V lookup: CDR1 SGDLS, CDR2 YYNGEE. Trimming cost V 4 bases and J 2 bases, with 13 bases left between them. CDR3 in amino acids: CASSFDWATYEQYF. The CDR3 bases are TGTGCCAGCAGCTTCGATTGGGCCACCTACGAGCAGTACTTC.

The CDR3 DNA reads TGCGCCAGCAGTTCACCCTCTCAGTCGAACAACAATGAGCAGTTCTTC. This gives the protein CASSSPSQSNNNEQFF. The chain employs TRBV5-1 and TRBJ2-1; D unclear. The CDR3 has 16 residues. Germline lookup yields CDR1 SGHRS and CDR2 YFSETQ. V was cut by 5 bases and J by 5 bases, with 20 bases left in between.

V usage is TRBV5-4 and J usage is TRBJ2-3, with no clear D. This CDR3 comprises 16 residues. Germline CDR1 SGHNT, CDR2 YYREEE (reference sequence). V was pared by 2 bases and J by 0 bases, with 13 bases between. The CDR3, as DNA: TGTGCCAGCAGCTTTGGCGGTGCAACTAGCACAGATACGCAGTATTTT. Translated, it gives CASSFGGATSTDTQYF.

DNA of the CDR3: TGTGCCAGCAGTGGGGACAGGGCGCGGTCACCCCTCCACTTT. Its translation is CASSGDRARSPLHF. The chain combines TRBV6-5 with TRBJ1-6; 9 bases fit TRBD1. The CDR3 contains 14 residues. Germline-derived CDR1 and CDR2 are MNHEY and SVGAGI. V was pared by 5 bases and J by 10 bases, with 6 bases of the junction left unmatched.

The rearrangement links TRBV30 to TRBJ2-5; TRBD2 is a possible D gene (6 bases). Deletions cut 2 bases from V and 1 base from J, with 8 bases between. The CDR3 is 13 residues long. Per the germline V gene, CDR1 is GTSNPN and CDR2 is SVGIG (reference sequence). CDR3 residues: CAWSPGLQETQYF. Here the CDR3 DNA reads TGTGCCTGGAGTCCGGGACTCCAAGAGACCCAGTACTTC. Full variable domain (outside the CDR3, taken from reference TRBV30 and TRBJ2-5): SQTIHQWPATLVQPVGSPLSLECTVEGTSNPNLYWYRQAAGRGLQLLFYSVGIGQISSEVPQNLSASRPQDRQFILSSKKLLLSDSGFYLCAWSPGLQETQYFGPGTRLLVL.